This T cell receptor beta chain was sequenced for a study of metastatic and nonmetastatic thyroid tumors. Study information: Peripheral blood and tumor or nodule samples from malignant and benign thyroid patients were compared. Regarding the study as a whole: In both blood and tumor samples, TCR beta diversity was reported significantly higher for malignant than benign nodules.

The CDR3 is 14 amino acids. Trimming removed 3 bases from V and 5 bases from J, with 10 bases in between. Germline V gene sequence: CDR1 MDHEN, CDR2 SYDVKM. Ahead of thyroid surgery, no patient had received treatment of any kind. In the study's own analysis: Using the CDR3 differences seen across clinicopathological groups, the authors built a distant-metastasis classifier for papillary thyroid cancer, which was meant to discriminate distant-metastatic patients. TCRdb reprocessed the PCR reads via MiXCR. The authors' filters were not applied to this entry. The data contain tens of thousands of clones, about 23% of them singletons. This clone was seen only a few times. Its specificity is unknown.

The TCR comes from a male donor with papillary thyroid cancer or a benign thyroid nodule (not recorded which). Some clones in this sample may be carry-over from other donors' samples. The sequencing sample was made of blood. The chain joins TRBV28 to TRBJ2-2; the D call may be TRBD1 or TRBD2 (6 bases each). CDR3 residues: CASSFGGGTGELFF. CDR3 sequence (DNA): TGTGCCAGCAGTTTCGGAGGGGGTACCGGGGAGCTGTTTTTT. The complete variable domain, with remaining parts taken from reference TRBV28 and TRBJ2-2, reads DVKVTQSSRYLVKRTGEKVFLECVQDMDHENMFWYRQDPGLGLRLIYFSYDVKMKEKGDIPEGYSVSREKKERFSLILESASTNQTSMYLCASSFGGGTGELFFGEGSRLTVL.